This TCR beta chain was identified in a study of cytomegalovirus exposure and HLA in healthy donors. Overall study results and limits: TCR beta chains numbering some 160 were designated cytomegalovirus-associated.

PCR was performed using 60 Vbeta and 13 Jbeta primers. Sequenced by immunoSEQ multiplex PCR; TCRdb stores in-frame clones only, minus some. In total, the table holds just over 150,000 clones. Concerning this clone itself: The target antigen is unknown.

Germline V gene lookup returns CDR1 SGHRS and CDR2 YFSETQ. The CDR3 spans 16 residues. With 3 bases clipped from V and 0 bases from J, the junction kept 5 bases outside the gene matches. The rearrangement joins TRBV5-1 to TRBJ2-7, with 11 bases that match TRBD2. The sample was PBMCs. The receptor was isolated from a woman aged 55 to 70 in good health and CMV-seronegative. The chain's CDR3 is CASSWGTSGFSYEQYF. In DNA, the CDR3 is TGCGCCAGCAGCTGGGGGACTAGCGGATTCTCCTACGAGCAGTACTTC.